The 9 T cell receptor beta chains listed next were all sequenced from one sample in a study of T-cell reconstitution after alpha-beta-depleted transplantation in children (dated by TCRdb to between 2015 and 2016). Library construction relied on PCR. The instrument given in TCRdb is Illumina HiSeq 2500. Molecular barcoding was employed in the preparation of TCR libraries, with unique molecular identifiers being used to normalize TCRbeta repertoire quantification. TCRdb trimmed the raw reads at Q25, called clones with MiXCR and kept productive beta chains. Identical CDR3 protein sequences are pooled into one entry, listed with their most common genes and DNA. The sample table contains around 580,000 distinct CDR3 sequences; only one count was recorded for 23% of them. Clones ranked in the top ten supply around an eighth of the sample. Per the publication, the treatment or condition label means: allogeneic hematopoietic cell transplantation with graft depleted of TCRalphabeta T cells and CD19 B cells.

The sample was PBMCs, mostly from graft donor cells, taken 360 days after TCRalphabeta/CD19-depleted stem cell transplant. The receptors originated from a boy younger than two who had a stem cell transplant for acute myeloid leukemia, so the T cells may come from the graft donor.

In this sample, this clonotype turned up a few times. The rearrangement links TRBV20-1 to TRBJ2-2; 12 bases match TRBD2. The CDR3 loop spans 16 amino acids. Germline CDR1 reads DFQATT; CDR2 reads SNEGSKA (reference sequence). V gave up 3 bases and J gave up 6 bases; unmatched junction bases: 8. The chain's CDR3 is CSASLLAGGQAGELFF. CDR3 coding DNA: TGCAGTGCTAGTCTGCTAGCGGGGGGGCAGGCCGGGGAGCTGTTTTTT.

This chain connects TRBV11-2 to TRBJ2-5; 8 nucleotides align to TRBD1. The CDR3 is made up of 15 amino acids. With 2 bases clipped from V and 5 bases from J, the junction kept 7 bases outside the gene matches. Germline CDR1 SGHAT, CDR2 FQNNGV. Here the CDR3 reads CASSLNVGTGETQYF. CDR3 bases: TGTGCCAGCAGCTTAAATGTCGGGACAGGCGAGACCCAGTACTTC.

J is TRBJ2-5 and V is TRBV4-3; D is unresolved. Germline V CDR1 and CDR2: LGHNA, YSLEER. Trimming removed 0 bases from V and 5 bases from J, with 13 bases in between. CDR3 length: 15 residues. The CDR3 sequence: CASSQDSSRVETQYF. The CDR3 DNA follows: TGCGCCAGCAGCCAAGATTCGAGTAGGGTTGAGACCCAGTACTTC.

This clonotype appeared many times. This chain connects TRBV4-3 to TRBJ1-5; D is undetermined. The CDR3 sequence is 15 residues long. The V gene lost 0 bases and the J gene lost 2 bases, with 8 bases spanning the gap. Germline V gene data show CDR1 as LGHNA and CDR2 as YSLEER. The CDR3 here is CASSQDWKGNQPQHF. The DNA of the CDR3 is TGCGCCAGCAGCCAAGATTGGAAGGGCAATCAGCCCCAGCATTTT.

In the case of this clonotype: A read error is possible here, since a much larger clone lies one base away. The chain recombines TRBV7-2 with TRBJ2-2; 13 bases fit TRBD2. Germline V gives CDR1 SGHTA, CDR2 FQGNSA. The CDR3 consists of 16 residues. CDR3 in amino acids: CASSSRLAGGTVELFF. CDR3 nucleotides: TGTGCCAGCAGCTCCCGACTAGCGGGGGGAACCGTGGAGCTGTTTTTT. The full variable domain, in which reference TRBV7-2 and TRBJ2-2 provide the parts outside the CDR3, is GAGVSQSPSNKVTEKGKDVELRCDPISGHTALYWYRQSLGQGLEFLIYFQGNSAPDKSGLPSDRFSAERTGGSVSTLTIQRTQQEDSAVYLCASSSRLAGGTVELFFGEGSRLTVL.

In this sample, this clonotype turned up many times. This chain links TRBV12-3 or TRBV12-4 with TRBJ1-5; D perhaps matches TRBD1 (6 bases). V lost 6 bases to trimming and J lost 0 bases, with 18 bases between them. The CDR3 has 17 amino acids. This CDR3 reads CASRKGGGTHSNQPQHF. The CDR3 nucleotides are TGTGCCAGCAGAAAAGGGGGTGGAACTCATAGCAATCAGCCCCAGCATTTT.

The V and J genes are TRBV11-3 and TRBJ2-1; a weak D match, TRBD1 (5 bases). Germline values: CDR1 SGHNT, CDR2 YENEEA. V lost 6 bases to trimming and J lost 0 bases, with 12 bases between them. The CDR3 length is 15 residues. CDR3 region: CASREGDFSYNEQFF. The DNA for the CDR3 is TGTGCCAGCAGGGAAGGGGATTTCTCCTACAATGAGCAGTTCTTC. The full variable domain, with the rest looked up from reference TRBV11-3 and TRBJ2-1, is EAGVVQSPRYKIIEKKQPVAFWCNPISGHNTLYWYLQNLGQGPELLIRYENEEAVDDSQLPKDRFSAERLKGVDSTLKIQPAELGDSAVYLCASREGDFSYNEQFFGPGTRLTVL.

The chain employs TRBV20-1 and TRBJ2-3, with D possibly being TRBD1 or TRBD2 (6 bases each). Germline V gene lookup returns CDR1 DFQATT and CDR2 SNEGSKA (reference sequence). V lost 3 bases to trimming and J lost 1 base, with 11 bases between them. This CDR3 has 14 amino acids. The CDR3: CSASRGARTDTQYF. Written as DNA, the CDR3 is TGCAGTGCTAGTAGGGGGGCCCGCACAGATACGCAGTATTTT.

This chain connects TRBV7-2 to TRBJ2-3; no clear D. The germline V and J ends were trimmed by 1 base and 3 bases, with 11 bases remaining between them. Germline CDR1 reads SGHTA; CDR2 reads FQGNSA. This CDR3 is 15 amino acids long. The chain's CDR3 is CASSLDRMGTDTQYF. CDR3 in DNA: TGTGCCAGCAGCTTAGACCGGATGGGGACAGATACGCAGTATTTT.